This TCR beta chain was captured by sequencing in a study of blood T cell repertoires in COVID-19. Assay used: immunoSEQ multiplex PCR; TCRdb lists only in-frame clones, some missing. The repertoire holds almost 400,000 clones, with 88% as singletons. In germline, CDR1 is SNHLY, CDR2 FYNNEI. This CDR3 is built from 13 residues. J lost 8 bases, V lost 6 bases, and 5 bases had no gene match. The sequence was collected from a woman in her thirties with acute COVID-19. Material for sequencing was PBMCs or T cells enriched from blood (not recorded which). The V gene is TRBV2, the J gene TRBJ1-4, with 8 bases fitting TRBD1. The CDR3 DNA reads TGTGCCAGCAGCCAGGGGGCTAGCGAAAAACTGTTTTTT. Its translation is CASSQGASEKLFF.